This TCR beta chain was identified in a study of shared clonotypes between healthy human individuals (dated by TCRdb to 2018 to 2020). As for the study more broadly: A few men and two women, aged 18 to 49 years, made up the cohort. For each donor, three plates each were used for CD4 naive and CD4 memory, two plates were used for CD8 naive, and one plate was used for CD8 memory. To estimate repertoire size and how much clonotypes are shared between individuals, the study performed deep sequencing of blood TCR repertoires from roughly five healthy adults. To increase sequencing depth and limit assay-specific biases, TCR repertoire library preparation and sequencing were carried out by different laboratories using diverse techniques. Between about 0.94 and 10 billion PBMCs per donor were obtained by leukapheresis. The full study reports these points: Compared with non-shared clonotypes, clonotypes shared by all four sorted-subset donors had higher generation probabilities. Based on pairwise subsampling, the degree of clonotype sharing among donors was expected to be affected by sequencing depth. Naive subsets generally had larger estimated clonotype richness than memory subsets did. Incomplete sequencing was indicated by rarefaction of sorted-subset datasets, despite the large sequencing depth. Around 5% of naive CD4, 3% to 3.5% of naive CD8, around 2.3% of memory CD4, and 0.4% of memory CD8 clonotypes were shared across several donors. Because the study included a small number of donors, the genetic and exposure-history diversity represented was limited. Sampling was restricted to blood, and TCR repertoires in tissues likely differ from the TCR repertoires found in blood.

From the germline V gene, CDR1 is MDHEN and CDR2 is SYDVKM. Inclusive of the bounding cysteine and phenylalanine, the CDR3 is 16 residues long. Only the CDR3 DNA stays, 48 bases, in frame from base 1. Clipping removes 2 bases from V and 0 bases from J, with 5 as the unmatched junction base count. Using the deep immunoSEQ assay, multiplex PCR amplified TCR CDR3 regions from genomic DNA. Genomic DNA extracted from each cell subset was distributed evenly over all wells of several immunoSEQ 96-well plates, and each plate served as one replicate. Each replicate PCR for sorted subsets received around 200 ng genomic DNA, equal to roughly 30,000 T cell genomes. Purified libraries were quantified with a Qubit 3.0 fluorometer, sized on a Bioanalyzer 2100, and re-quantified with the KAPA Library Quantification kit. Every immunoSEQ 96-well plate was sequenced on a dedicated single-read 150-cycle Illumina NextSeq 550 flow cell. From the authors' description of their analysis: Because the immunoSEQ output held only junctional sequences and lacked quality scores, the filtering could not match the filtering applied to full-length reads. Sequences were annotated with PyIR, a Python wrapper for IgBLAST v1.9, and V/J genes and CDR3 were assigned using IMGT germline references. Reads were filtered out if the reads had weak V/J assignments (E-value above 1e-6), no CDR3, stop codons, out-of-frame junctions, or ambiguous translated residues. V3J clonotypes were defined by identical inferred V gene, J gene, and CDR3 amino acid sequence. Percentage overlap between repertoires was computed as shared unique clonotypes divided by the size of the smaller repertoire. Repertoire richness was assessed with RTK rarefaction, the Chao1 estimator, and Recon v2.1 estimates of unobserved clonotypes. For all TCRbeta clonotypes obtained by the gDNA method from four donors, generation probabilities were computed with OLGA. The immuneACCESS repertoire file appears here via TCRdb, limited to in-frame rearrangements. These files lack a portion of the clones; in checked studies, under half of the deficit traces to unresolved V genes, and the cause of the others is not known. The DNA gave D and trimming, while V, J and clone size come from that table. Within this sample are about 1 million clones, with about 77% of them counted one time only. The biggest ten clones account for 1.5% of the sample.

Healthy HIV-negative adults with no recently reported acute infections or vaccinations were included as donors. All donors were Caucasian adults living in Nashville, Tennessee, USA. Magnetic negative selection was used to enrich CD4+ T cells, after which naive cells were positively selected on CD45RA and the negative fraction became the memory subset. Blood was collected by leukapheresis, and PBMCs were isolated by Ficoll-Histopaque density gradient centrifugation and then cryopreserved in liquid nitrogen vapor phase. Analytical flow cytometry was used to check the purity and quantity of every magnetically sorted T cell population. Each sorted fraction had its genomic DNA isolated and then quantified by UV absorbance on a Nanodrop 2000c. Concerning this clone: The target of this receptor is not known. It has no much larger one-base neighbor in the sample; base qualities were not kept.

Material: memory CD4+ T cells sorted from blood. According to the study, the label for this sample's cell subset or site signals: CD45RA-negative fraction. The chain links TRBV28 with TRBJ2-3; TRBD1 fits 7 bases in the junction. This TCR was recovered from a man aged 18 to 29 in good health. The CDR3 reads CASSLVGTDSTDTQYF. The nucleotides are TGTGCCAGCAGTTTAGTCGGGACAGATAGCACAGATACGCAGTATTTT.